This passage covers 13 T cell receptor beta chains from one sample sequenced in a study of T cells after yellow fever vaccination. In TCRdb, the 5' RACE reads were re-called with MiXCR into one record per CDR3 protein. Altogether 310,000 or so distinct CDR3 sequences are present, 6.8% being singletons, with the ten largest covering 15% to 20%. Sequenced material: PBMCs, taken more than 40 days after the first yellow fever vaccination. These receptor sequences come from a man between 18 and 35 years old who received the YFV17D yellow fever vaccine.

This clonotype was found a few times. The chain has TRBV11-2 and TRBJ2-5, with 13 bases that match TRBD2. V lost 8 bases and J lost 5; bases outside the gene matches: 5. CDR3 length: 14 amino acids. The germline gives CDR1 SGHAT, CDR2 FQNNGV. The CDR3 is CASGATSGGETQYF. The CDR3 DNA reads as TGTGCCAGCGGGGCGACTAGCGGGGGGGAGACCCAGTACTTC.

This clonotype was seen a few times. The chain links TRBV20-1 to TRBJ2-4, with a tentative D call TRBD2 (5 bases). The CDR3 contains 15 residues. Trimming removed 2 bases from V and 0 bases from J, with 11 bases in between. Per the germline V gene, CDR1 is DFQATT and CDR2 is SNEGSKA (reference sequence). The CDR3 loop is CSARYGGLAKNIQYF. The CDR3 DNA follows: TGCAGTGCTAGATATGGCGGACTAGCCAAAAACATTCAGTACTTC.

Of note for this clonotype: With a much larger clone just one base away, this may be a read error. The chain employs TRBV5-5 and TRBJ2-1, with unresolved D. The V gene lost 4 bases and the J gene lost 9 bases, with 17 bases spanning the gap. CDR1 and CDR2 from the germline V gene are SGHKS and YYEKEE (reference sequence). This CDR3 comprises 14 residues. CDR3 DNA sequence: TGTGCCAGCAGCCCCGGGCTACGGCACAGTGAGCAGTTCTTC. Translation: CASSPGLRHSEQFF.

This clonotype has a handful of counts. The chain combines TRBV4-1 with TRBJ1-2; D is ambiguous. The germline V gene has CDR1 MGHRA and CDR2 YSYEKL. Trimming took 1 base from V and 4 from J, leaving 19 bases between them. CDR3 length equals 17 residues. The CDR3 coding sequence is TGCGCCAGCAGCCAAGGTCAGCGGACGGAAGTACTCTATGGCTACACCTTC. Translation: CASSQGQRTEVLYGYTF.

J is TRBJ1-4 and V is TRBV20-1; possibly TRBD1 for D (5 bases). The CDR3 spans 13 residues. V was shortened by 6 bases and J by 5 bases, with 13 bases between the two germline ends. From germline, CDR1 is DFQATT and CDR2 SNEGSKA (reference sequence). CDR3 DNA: TGCAGTGCCCGCAGAGGGGACAATGAAAAACTGTTTTTT. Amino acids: CSARRGDNEKLFF.

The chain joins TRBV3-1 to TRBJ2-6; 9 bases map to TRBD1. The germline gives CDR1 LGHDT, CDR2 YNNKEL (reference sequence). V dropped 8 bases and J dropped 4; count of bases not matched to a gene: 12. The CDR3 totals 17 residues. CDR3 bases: TGTGCCAGCTGCTACACAGGGGGCGCCTCCGGGGCCAACGTCCTGACTTTC. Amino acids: CASCYTGGASGANVLTF.

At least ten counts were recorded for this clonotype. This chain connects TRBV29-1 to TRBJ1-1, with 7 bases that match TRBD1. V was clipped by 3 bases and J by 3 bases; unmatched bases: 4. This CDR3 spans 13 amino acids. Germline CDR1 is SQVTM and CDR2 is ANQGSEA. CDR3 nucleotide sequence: TGCAGCGTTGATACAGGGGAGGACACTGAAGCTTTCTTT. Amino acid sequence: CSVDTGEDTEAFF.

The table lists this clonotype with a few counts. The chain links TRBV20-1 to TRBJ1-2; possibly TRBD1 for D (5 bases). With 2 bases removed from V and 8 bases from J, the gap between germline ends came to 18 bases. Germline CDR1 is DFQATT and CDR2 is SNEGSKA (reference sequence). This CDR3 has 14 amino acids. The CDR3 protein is CSARHMGGKGGYTF. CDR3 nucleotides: TGCAGTGCTAGACATATGGGGGGAAAGGGAGGCTACACCTTC.

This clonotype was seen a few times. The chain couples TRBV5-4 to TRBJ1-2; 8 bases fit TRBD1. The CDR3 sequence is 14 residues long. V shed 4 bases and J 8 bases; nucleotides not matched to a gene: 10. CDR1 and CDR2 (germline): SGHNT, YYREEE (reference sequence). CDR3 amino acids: CASSRTGPMEGYTF. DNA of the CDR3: TGTGCCAGCAGCCGGACAGGGCCTATGGAGGGCTACACCTTC. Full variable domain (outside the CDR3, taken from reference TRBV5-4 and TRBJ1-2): ETGVTQSPTHLIKTRGQQVTLRCSSQSGHNTVSWYQQALGQGPQFIFQYYREEENGRGNFPPRFSGLQFPNYSSELNVNALELDDSALYLCASSRTGPMEGYTFGSGTRLTVV.

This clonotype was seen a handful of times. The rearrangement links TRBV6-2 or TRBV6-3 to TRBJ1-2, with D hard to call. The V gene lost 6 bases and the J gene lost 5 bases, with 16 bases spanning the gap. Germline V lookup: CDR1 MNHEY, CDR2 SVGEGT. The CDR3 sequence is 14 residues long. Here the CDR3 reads CASRPGKAGYGYTF. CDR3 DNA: TGTGCCAGCAGACCGGGAAAGGCGGGGTATGGCTACACCTTC.

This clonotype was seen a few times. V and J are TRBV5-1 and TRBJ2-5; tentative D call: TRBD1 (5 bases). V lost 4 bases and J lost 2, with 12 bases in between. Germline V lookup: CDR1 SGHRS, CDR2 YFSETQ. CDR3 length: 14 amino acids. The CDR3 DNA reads TGCGCCAGCAGCACGACAGCCACACAAGAGACCCAGTACTTC. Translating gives CASSTTATQETQYF.

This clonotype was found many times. The CDR3 spells CASSATGGAYNEQFF. DNA for the CDR3: TGTGCCAGCAGCGCCACAGGGGGCGCTTACAATGAGCAGTTCTTC. The chain couples TRBV9 to TRBJ2-1, with TRBD1 matching 9 bases. The germline CDR1 and CDR2 sequences are SGDLS and YYNGEE. This CDR3 contains 15 residues. Losses at the gene ends were 3 bases for V and 4 bases for J; bases not matched to a gene: 5. Combining the CDR3 with reference TRBV9 and TRBJ2-1 gives the whole variable domain DSGVTQTPKHLITATGQRVTLRCSPRSGDLSVYWYQQSLDQGLQFLIQYYNGEERAKGNILERFSAQQFPDLHSELNLSSLELGDSALYFCASSATGGAYNEQFFGPGTRLTVL.

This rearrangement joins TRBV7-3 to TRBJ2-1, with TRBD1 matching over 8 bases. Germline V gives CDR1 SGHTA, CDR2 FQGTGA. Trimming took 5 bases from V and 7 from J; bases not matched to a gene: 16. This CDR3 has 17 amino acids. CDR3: CASSPSVFQGAINEQFF. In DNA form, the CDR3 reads TGTGCCAGCAGCCCCAGCGTATTTCAGGGGGCAATAAATGAGCAGTTCTTC.